This T cell receptor (beta chain) was recovered during a study of cytomegalovirus exposure and HLA in healthy donors. Study outcomes and limitations: Most TCR sequences were rare, but some public TCRs occurred in many donors.

PCR amplification relied on 60 Vbeta primers (plus 13 Jbeta primers). Per the original methods: A later analysis tallied approximately 78 million unique TCR beta chains, roughly 11 million of them shared. Sequenced by immunoSEQ multiplex PCR; TCRdb stores in-frame clones only, minus some. Clone size and the V and J calls come from that table; the DNA yielded D and trimming. The profile covers 100,000 to 150,000 clones, with approximately 80% appearing a single time and less than 0.75% taken by the ten largest. The V end lost 2 bases, the J end lost 4 bases, and 17 bases lay between the germline ends. Germline V gene sequence: CDR1 SGHVS, CDR2 FNYEAQ. CDR3 length: 16 residues. About this clone itself: Its antigen remains unidentified.

The sample was PBMCs. The chain links TRBV7-6 to TRBJ1-2; D is ambiguous. The receptor was isolated from a man aged 18 to 29 in good health and CMV-seronegative. The CDR3 protein is CASSLNSPGTTYGYTF. The CDR3 nucleotides read TGTGCCAGCAGCTTAAACAGTCCGGGAACCACCTATGGCTACACCTTC.